This T cell receptor (beta chain) derives from a study of blood T cell repertoires in COVID-19. Comments on this clone: Other DNA sequences of this sample code for an identical CDR3.

Sequenced by immunoSEQ multiplex PCR; TCRdb stores in-frame clones only, minus some. The sample carries under 300,000 clones, about nine tenths recorded once. Germline V lookup: CDR1 MDHEN, CDR2 SYDVKM. V lost 2 bases, J lost 4 bases, and 9 bases lay in between. This CDR3 is 14 amino acids long. The TCR comes from an older woman who had recovered from COVID-19. Sequencing was performed on PBMCs or T cells enriched from blood (not recorded which). The chain is built from TRBV28 and TRBJ1-5; tentatively, D is TRBD1 (5 bases). CDR3: CASSLGQGNQPQHF. CDR3 nucleotides: TGTGCCAGCAGTTTAGGCCAGGGTAATCAGCCCCAGCATTTT.